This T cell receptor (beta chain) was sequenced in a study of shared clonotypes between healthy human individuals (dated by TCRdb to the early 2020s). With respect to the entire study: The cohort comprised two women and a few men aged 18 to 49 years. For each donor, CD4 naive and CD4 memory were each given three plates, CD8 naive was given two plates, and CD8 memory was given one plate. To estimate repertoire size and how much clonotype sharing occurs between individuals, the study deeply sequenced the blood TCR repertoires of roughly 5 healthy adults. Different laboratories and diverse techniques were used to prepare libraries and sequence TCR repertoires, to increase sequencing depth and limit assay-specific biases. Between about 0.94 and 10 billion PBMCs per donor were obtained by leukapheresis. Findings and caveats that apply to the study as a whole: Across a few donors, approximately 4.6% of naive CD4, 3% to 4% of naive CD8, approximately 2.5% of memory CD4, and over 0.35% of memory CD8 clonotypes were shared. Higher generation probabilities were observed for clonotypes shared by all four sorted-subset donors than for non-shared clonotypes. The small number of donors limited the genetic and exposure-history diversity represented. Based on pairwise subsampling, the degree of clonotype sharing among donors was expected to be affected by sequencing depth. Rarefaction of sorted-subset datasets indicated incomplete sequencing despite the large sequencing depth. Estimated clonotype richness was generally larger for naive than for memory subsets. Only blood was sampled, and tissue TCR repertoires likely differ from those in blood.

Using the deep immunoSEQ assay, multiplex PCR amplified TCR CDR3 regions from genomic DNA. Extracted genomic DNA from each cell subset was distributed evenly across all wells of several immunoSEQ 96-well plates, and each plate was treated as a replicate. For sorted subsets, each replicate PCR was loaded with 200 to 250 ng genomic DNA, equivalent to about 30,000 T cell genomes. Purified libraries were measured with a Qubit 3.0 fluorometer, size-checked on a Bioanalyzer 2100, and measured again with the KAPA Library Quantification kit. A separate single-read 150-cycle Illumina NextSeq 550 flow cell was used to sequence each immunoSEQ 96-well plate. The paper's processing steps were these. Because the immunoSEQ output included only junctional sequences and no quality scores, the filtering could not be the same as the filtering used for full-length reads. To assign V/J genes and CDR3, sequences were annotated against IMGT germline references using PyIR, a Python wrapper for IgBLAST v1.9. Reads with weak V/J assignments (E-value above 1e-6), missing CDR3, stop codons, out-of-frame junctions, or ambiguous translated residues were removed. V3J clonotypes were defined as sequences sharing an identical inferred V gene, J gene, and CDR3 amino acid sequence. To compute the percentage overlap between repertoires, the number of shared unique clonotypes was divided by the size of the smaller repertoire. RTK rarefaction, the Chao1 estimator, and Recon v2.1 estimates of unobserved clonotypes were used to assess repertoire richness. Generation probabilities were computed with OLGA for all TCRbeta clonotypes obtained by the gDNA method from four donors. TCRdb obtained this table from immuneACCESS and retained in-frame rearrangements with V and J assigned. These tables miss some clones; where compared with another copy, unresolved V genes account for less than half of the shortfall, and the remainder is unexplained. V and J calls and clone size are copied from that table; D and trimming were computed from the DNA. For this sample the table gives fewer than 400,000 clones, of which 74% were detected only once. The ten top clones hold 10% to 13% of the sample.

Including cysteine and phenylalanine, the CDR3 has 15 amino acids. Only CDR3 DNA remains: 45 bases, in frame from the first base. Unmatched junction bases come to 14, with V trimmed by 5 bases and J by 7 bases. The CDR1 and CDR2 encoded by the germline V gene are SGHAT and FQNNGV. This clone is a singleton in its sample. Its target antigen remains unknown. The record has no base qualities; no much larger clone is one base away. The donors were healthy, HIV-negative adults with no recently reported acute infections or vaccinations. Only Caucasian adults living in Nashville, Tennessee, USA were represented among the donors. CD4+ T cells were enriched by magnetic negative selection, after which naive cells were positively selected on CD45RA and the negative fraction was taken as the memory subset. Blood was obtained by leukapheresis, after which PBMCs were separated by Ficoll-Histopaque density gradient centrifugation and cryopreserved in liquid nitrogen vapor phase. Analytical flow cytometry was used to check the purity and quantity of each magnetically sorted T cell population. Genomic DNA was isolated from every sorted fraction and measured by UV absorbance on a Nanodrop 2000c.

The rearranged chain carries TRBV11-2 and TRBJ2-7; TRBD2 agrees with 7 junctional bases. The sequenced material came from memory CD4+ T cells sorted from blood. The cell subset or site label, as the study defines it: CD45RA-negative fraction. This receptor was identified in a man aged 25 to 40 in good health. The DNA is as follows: TGTGCCAGCAGCCCCCCGGGGGAGCGGGACTTAGAGCAGTACTTC. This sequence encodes CASSPPGERDLEQYF.